This TCR beta chain was obtained from a study of cytomegalovirus exposure and HLA in healthy donors. The study drew the donors from its roughly 120-subject validation cohort, separate from the approximately 700-subject first cohort. The ends lost 8 bases at V and 3 bases at J; junction bases unmatched: 4. The germline gives CDR1 KGHSH, CDR2 LQKENI. This CDR3 is built from 14 residues. Study-level findings and limits: Altogether, 170 or so TCR beta chains were recorded as cytomegalovirus-associated.

Sequencing used immunoSEQ multiplex PCR; TCRdb keeps in-frame clones, though not all of them. Of roughly 270,000 clones in the sample, over 75% were seen once. Turning to this clone: Antigen unknown.

The sequenced sample consisted of PBMCs. The sequence was obtained from a young woman in good health and CMV-seronegative. The chain combines TRBV18 with TRBJ1-3; 10 positions match TRBD1. In DNA, the CDR3 is TGTGCCAGCGGTGGACAGGGGGTTGGAAACACCATATATTTT. Translated, it gives CASGGQGVGNTIYF. The full variable domain, in which reference TRBV18 and TRBJ1-3 provide the parts outside the CDR3, is NAGVMQNPRHLVRRRGQEARLRCSPMKGHSHVYWYRQLPEEGLKFMVYLQKENIIDESGMPKERFSAEFPKEGPSILRIQQVVRGDSAAYFCASGGQGVGNTIYFGEGSWLTVV.